This TCR beta chain was captured by sequencing in a study of T cells in localized non-small cell lung cancer. Assay: immunoSEQ multiplex PCR; the TCRdb copy retains only in-frame clones and omits some. Among some 82,000 clones listed, about 78% were seen once. Study-level results: Density of T cells in blood, when higher, went with longer overall survival. Median roughly 57 top-100 tumor clones were shared with paired adjacent lung. Among the tissues sampled, uninvolved adjacent lung had the highest T cell clonality, above tumor. Heterogeneity remains possible because sequencing was limited to only one tumor region.

A remark on this clone: Antigen: not known.

The CDR3 totals 12 residues. CDR1 and CDR2 (germline): SNHLY, FYNNEI. Between the trimmed V and J ends, which lost 4 bases and 7 bases, there was a span of 10 bases. The TCR was taken from a man aged 40 to 70 with stage II squamous cell lung carcinoma. The sequences come from PBMCs, collected before any cancer treatment. The V call is TRBV2, the J call TRBJ2-5; D unclear. CDR3 loop: CASSGRLATQYF. The CDR3 nucleotides are TGTGCCAGCAGTGGCAGACTGGCGACCCAGTACTTC.